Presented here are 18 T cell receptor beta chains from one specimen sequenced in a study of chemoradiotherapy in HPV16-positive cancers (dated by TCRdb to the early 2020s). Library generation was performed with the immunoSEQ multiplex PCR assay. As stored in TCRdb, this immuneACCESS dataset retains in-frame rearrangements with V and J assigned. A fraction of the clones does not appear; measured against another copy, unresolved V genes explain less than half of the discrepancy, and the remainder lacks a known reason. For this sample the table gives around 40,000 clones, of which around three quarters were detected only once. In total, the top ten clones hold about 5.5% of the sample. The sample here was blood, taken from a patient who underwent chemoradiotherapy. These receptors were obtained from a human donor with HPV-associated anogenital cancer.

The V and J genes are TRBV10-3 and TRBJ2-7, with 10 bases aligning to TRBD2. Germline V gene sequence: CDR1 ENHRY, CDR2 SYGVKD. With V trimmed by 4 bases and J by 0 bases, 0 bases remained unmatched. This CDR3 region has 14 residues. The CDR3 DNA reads TGTGCCATCAGTGGACTAGCGGGCTCCTACGAGCAGTACTTC. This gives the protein CAISGLAGSYEQYF.

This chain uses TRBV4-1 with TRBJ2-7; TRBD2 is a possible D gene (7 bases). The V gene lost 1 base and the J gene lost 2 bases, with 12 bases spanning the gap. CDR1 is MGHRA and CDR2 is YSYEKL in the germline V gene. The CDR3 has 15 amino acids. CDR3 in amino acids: CASSQAGGLTYEQYF. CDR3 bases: TGCGCCAGCAGCCAAGCGGGGGGCTTAACCTACGAGCAGTACTTC.

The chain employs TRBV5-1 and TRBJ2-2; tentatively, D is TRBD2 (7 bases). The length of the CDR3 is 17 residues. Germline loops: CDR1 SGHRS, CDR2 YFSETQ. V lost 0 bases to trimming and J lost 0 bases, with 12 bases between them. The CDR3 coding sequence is TGCGCCAGCAGCTTGGGGGCGGGGGCTACGAACACCGGGGAGCTGTTTTTT. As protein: CASSLGAGATNTGELFF.

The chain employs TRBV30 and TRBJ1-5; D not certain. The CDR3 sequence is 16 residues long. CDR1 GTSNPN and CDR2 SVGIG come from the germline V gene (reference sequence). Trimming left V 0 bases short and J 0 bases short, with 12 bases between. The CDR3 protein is CAWSVFNHYSNQPQHF. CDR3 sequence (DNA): TGTGCCTGGAGTGTTTTTAACCATTATAGCAATCAGCCCCAGCATTTT.

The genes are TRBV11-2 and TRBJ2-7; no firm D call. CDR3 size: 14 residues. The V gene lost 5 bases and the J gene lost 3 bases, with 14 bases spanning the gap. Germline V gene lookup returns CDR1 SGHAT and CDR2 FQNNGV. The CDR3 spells CASSDGWASYEQYF. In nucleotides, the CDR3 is TGTGCCAGCAGCGACGGGTGGGCAAGCTACGAGCAGTACTTC.

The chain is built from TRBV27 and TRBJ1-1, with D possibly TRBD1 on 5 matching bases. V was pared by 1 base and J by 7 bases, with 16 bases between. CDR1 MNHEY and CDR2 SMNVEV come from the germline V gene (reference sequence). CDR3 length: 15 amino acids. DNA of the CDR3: TGTGCCAGCAGTTTATTCCGGGCCCCGGGGGTTGAAGCTTTCTTT. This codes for CASSLFRAPGVEAFF.

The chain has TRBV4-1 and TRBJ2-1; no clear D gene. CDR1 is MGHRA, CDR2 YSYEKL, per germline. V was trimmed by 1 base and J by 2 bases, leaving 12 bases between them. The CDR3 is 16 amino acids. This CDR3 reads CASSQGVAAAYNEQFF. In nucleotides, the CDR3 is TGCGCCAGCAGCCAAGGAGTTGCCGCCGCCTACAATGAGCAGTTCTTC.

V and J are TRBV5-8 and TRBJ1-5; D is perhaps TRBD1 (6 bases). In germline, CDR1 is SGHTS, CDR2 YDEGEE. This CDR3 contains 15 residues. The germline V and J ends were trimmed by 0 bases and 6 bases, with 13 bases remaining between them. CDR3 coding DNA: TGTGCCAGCAGCTTGGTCGGGGGCGGGGGTCAGCCCCAGCATTTT. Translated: CASSLVGGGGQPQHF.

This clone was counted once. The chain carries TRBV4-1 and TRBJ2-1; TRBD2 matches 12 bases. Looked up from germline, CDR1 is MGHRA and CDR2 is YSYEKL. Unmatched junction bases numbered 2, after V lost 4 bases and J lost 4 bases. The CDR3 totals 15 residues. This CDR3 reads CASSPGTSGYNEQFF. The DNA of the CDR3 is TGCGCCAGCAGCCCAGGGACTAGCGGGTACAATGAGCAGTTCTTC.

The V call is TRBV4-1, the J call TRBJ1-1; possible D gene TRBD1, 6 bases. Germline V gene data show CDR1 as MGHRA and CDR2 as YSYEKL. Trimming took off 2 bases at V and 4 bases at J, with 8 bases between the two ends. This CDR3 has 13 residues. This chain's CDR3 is CASSQTTGTEAFF. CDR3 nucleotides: TGCGCCAGCAGCCAAACGACAGGCACTGAAGCTTTCTTT.

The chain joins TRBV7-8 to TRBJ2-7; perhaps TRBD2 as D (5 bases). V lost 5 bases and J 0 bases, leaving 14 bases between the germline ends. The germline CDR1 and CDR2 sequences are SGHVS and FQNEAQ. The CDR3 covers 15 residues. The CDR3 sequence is CASSRPHGSSYEQYF. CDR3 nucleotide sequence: TGTGCCAGCAGCCGACCACATGGGAGCTCCTACGAGCAGTACTTC. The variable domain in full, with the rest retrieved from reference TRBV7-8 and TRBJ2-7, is GAGVSQSPRYKVAKRGQDVALRCDPISGHVSLFWYQQALGQGPEFLTYFQNEAQLDKSGLPSDRFFAERPEGSVSTLKIQRTQQEDSAVYLCASSRPHGSSYEQYFGPGTRLTVT.

CDR3 in amino acids: CASSSVAGAGDTQYF. The CDR3 DNA reads as TGTGCCAGCAGCTCCGTAGCGGGGGCGGGAGATACGCAGTATTTT. The chain joins TRBV7-2 to TRBJ2-3, with 9 bases identical to TRBD2. Germline V gene lookup returns CDR1 SGHTA and CDR2 FQGNSA. The CDR3 runs to 15 residues. With 4 bases clipped from V and 5 bases from J, the junction kept 7 bases outside the gene matches.

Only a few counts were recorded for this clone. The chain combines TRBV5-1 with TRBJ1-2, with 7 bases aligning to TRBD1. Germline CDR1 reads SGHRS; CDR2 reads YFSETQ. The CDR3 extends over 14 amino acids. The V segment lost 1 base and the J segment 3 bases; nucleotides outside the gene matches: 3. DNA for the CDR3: TGCGCCAGCAGCTTGCGACAGGGATACTATGGCTACACCTTC. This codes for CASSLRQGYYGYTF.

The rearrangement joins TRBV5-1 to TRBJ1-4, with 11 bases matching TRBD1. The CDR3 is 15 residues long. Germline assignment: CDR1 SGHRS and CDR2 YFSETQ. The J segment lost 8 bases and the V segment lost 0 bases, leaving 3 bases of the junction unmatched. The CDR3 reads CASSLVGDRGEKLFF. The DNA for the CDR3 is TGCGCCAGCAGCTTGGTGGGGGACAGGGGGGAAAAACTGTTTTTT. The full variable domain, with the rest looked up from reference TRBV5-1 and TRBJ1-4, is KAGVTQTPRYLIKTRGQQVTLSCSPISGHRSVSWYQQTPGQGLQFLFEYFSETQRNKGNFPGRFSGRQFSNSRSEMNVSTLELGDSALYLCASSLVGDRGEKLFFGSGTQLSVL.

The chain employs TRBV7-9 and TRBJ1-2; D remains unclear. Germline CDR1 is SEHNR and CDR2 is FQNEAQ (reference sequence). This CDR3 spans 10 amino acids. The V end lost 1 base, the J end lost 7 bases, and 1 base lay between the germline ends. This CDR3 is CASSLVGYTF. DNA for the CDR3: TGTGCCAGCAGCTTAGTTGGCTACACCTTC.

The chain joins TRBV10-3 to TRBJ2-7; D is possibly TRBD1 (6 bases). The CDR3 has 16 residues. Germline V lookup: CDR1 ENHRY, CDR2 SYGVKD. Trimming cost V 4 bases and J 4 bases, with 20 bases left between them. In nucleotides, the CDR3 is TGTGCCATCAGTGGAGACCAAGGACAGATTAATTACGAGCAGTACTTC. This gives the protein CAISGDQGQINYEQYF.

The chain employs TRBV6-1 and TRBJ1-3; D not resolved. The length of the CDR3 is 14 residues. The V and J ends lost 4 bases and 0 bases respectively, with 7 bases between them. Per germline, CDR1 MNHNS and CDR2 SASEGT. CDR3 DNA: TGTGCCAGCAGTGGGTTTGGCTCTGGAAACACCATATATTTT. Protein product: CASSGFGSGNTIYF.

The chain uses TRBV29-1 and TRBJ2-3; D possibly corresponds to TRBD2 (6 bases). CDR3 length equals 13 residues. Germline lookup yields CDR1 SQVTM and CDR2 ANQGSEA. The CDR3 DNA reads TGCAACTCACGGGAGCCGGGGACAGATACGCAGTATTTT. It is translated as CNSREPGTDTQYF.